The entry below describes one TCR beta chain. The target antigen is unknown. The CDR3 consists of 15 residues. Germline CDR1 SGDLS, CDR2 YYNGEE. Trimming took 2 bases from V and 5 from J; bases not matched to a gene: 8. Regions amplified from RNA transcripts were the TCR beta CDR3 regions. First-round RT-PCR targeting the TCR CDR3 was performed with the HTBI primer set. TCRdb re-analysed the multiplex PCR reads in MiXCR, keeping a single row per CDR3 protein. The table records a few hundred thousand distinct CDR3 sequences, approximately 17% of them present only once. The record originates from a study of T cells in Graves' hyperthyroidism and ophthalmopathy. Clinical Activity Scores of at least 3, NOSPECS grades of at least 4 and durations under 3 months characterized ophthalmopathy patients. It was uncontrolled infection, other autoimmune disease, pregnancy or lactation that excluded patients. Diagnoses used clinical symptoms, serum thyroxine and TRAb, thyroid ultrasound and orbital computed tomography.

Notes on the study in general: Stable hyperthyroidism was separated from ophthalmopathy by a model based on 13 V-J features.

Sequencing used blood. The TCR sequence derives from a woman younger than 30 with Graves' ophthalmopathy. The chain uses TRBV9 and TRBJ2-5, with 8 bases lining up with TRBD1. CDR3 sequence reads: CASSVQGASGETQYF. In DNA form, the CDR3 reads TGTGCCAGCAGCGTCCAGGGGGCGAGCGGGGAGACCCAGTACTTC.